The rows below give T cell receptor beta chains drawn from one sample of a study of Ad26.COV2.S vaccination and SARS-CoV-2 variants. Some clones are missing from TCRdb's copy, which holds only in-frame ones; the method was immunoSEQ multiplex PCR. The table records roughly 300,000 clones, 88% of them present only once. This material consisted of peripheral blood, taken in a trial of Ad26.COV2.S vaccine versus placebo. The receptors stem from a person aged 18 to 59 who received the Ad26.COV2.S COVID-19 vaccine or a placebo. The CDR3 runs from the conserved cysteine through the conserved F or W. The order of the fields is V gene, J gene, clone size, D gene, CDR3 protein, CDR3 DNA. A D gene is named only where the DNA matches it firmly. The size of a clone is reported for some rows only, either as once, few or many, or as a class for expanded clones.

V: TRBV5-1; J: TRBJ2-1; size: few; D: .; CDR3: CASSLASNNEQFF; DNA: TGCGCCAGCAGCTTGGCGAGCAACAATGAGCAGTTCTTC
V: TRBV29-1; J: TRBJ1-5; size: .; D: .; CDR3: CSVTLQGRNQPQHF; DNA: TGCAGCGTAACACTACAGGGTCGGAATCAGCCCCAGCATTTT
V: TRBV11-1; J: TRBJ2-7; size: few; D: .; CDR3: CASSLSFSYEQYF; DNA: TGTGCCAGCAGCTTGAGCTTCTCCTACGAGCAGTACTTC
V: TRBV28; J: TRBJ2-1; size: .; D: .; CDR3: CASSGVGEQFF; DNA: TGTGCCAGCAGTGGGGTGGGTGAGCAGTTCTTC
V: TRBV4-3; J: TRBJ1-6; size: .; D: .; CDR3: CASTSYSLAGSPLHF; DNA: TGCGCCAGCACCTCGTACAGTTTAGCTGGATCACCCCTCCACTTT
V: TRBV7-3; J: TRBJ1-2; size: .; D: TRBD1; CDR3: CASSLSGQRGYGYTF; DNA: TGTGCCAGCAGCCTTTCGGGACAGCGAGGCTATGGCTACACCTTC
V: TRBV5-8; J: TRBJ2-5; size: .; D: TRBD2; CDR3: CASRGGTLRETQYF; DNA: TGTGCCAGCAGGGGAGGGACTCTCAGGGAGACCCAGTACTTC
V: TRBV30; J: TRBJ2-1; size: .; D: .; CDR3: CAWSTGAAYNEQFF; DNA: TGTGCCTGGAGTACCGGGGCCGCCTACAATGAGCAGTTCTTC
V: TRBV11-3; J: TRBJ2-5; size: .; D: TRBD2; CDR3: CASSLDGGGAAETQYF; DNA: TGTGCCAGCAGCTTAGACGGCGGGGGGGCCGCAGAGACCCAGTACTTC
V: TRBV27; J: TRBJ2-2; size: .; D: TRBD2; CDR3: CASSPLAGAAGELFF; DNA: TGTGCCAGCAGTCCCCTAGCGGGAGCGGCCGGGGAGCTGTTTTTT
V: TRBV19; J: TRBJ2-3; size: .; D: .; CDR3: CASSIAGTDTQYF; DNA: TGTGCCAGTAGTATAGCAGGGACAGATACGCAGTATTTT
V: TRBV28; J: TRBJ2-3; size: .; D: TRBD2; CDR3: CASSSGTSPGTQYF; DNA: TGTGCCAGCAGTTCCGGGACTAGCCCCGGTACGCAGTATTTT
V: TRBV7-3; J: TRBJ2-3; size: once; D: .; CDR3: CASSLKTGMDTDTQYF; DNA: TGTGCCAGCAGCTTGAAGACGGGGATGGACACAGATACGCAGTATTTT
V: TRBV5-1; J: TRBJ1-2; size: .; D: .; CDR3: CASSLSRGADGYTF; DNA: TGCGCCAGCAGCTTGAGTAGGGGGGCGGATGGCTACACCTTC
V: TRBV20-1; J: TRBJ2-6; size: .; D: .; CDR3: CSASYPAVLSGANVLTF; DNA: TGCAGTGCTAGTTATCCAGCGGTCCTCTCTGGGGCCAACGTCCTGACTTTC
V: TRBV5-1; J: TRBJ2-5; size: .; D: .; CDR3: CASSLAGVTETQYF; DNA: TGCGCCAGCAGCTTGGCAGGGGTCACAGAGACCCAGTACTTC
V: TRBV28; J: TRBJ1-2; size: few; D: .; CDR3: CASSLGRVLLGGYTF; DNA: TGTGCCAGCAGTTTGGGTAGGGTCCTCCTCGGGGGCTACACCTTC
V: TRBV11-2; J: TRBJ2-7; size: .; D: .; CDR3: CASSPVGDNSYEQYF; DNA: TGTGCCAGCAGCCCAGTGGGGGACAACTCCTACGAGCAGTACTTC
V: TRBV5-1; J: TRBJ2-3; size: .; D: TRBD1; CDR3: CASSRNRDRGRGDTQYF; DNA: TGCGCCAGCAGCCGAAACCGGGACAGGGGGCGCGGTGATACGCAGTATTTT
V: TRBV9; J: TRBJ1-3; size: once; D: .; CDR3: CASSVGSSGNTIYF; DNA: TGTGCCAGCAGCGTCGGGAGTTCTGGAAACACCATATATTTT
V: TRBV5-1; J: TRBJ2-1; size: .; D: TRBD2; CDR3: CASSLVRGLADNNEQFF; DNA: TGCGCCAGCAGCTTGGTTCGTGGGCTAGCGGACAACAATGAGCAGTTCTTC
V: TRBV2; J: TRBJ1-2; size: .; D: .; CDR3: CASSVETVSYGYTF; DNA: TGTGCCAGCAGCGTCGAAACAGTCAGCTATGGCTACACCTTC
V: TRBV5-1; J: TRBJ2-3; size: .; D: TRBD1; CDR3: CASSYRNPGQGGYSTQYF; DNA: TGCGCCAGCAGTTATCGCAACCCGGGACAGGGGGGGTATTCTACGCAGTATTTT
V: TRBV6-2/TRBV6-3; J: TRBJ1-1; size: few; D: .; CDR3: CASSPLPSGMNTEAFF; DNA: TGTGCCAGCAGTCCCCTCCCCTCCGGAATGAACACTGAAGCTTTCTTT
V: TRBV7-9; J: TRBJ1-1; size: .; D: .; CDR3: CASSRGTITEAFF; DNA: TGTGCCAGCAGCAGGGGGACAATCACTGAAGCTTTCTTT
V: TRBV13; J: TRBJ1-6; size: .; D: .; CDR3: CASSFGTAHSPLHF; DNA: TGTGCCAGCAGCTTCGGGACGGCTCATTCACCCCTCCACTTT
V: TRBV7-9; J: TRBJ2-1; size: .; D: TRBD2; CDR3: CASSSSGTSVIDEQFF; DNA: TGTGCCAGCAGCTCCTCCGGGACTAGCGTTATAGATGAGCAGTTCTTC
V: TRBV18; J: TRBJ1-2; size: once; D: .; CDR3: CASSPVQGLYGYTF; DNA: TGTGCCAGCTCACCGGTGCAGGGGCTCTATGGCTACACCTTC
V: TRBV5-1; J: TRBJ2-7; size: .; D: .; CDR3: CASSSTRAGEQYF; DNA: TGCGCCAGCAGCTCCACCAGGGCTGGAGAGCAGTACTTC
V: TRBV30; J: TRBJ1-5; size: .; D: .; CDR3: CAWSDRDAQPQHF; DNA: TGTGCCTGGAGTGACAGGGATGCTCAGCCCCAGCATTTT
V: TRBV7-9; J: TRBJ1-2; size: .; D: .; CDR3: CASSLNSGVGYTF; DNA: TGTGCCAGCAGCTTAAATTCCGGGGTAGGCTACACCTTC
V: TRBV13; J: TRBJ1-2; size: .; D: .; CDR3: CASSLAKGWNGYTF; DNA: TGTGCCAGCAGCTTAGCGAAGGGGTGGAATGGCTACACCTTC
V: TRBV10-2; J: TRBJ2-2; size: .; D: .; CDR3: CASSVKGAGELFF; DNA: TGCGCCAGCAGTGTAAAGGGTGCCGGGGAGCTGTTTTTT
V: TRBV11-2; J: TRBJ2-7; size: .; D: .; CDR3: CASSFGTREYEQYF; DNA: TGTGCCAGCAGCTTCGGGACACGAGAGTACGAGCAGTACTTC
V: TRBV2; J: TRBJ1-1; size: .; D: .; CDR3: CASSAKMGGEAFF; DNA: TGTGCCAGCAGCGCAAAAATGGGGGGGGAAGCTTTCTTT
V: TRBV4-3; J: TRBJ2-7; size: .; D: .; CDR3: CASSQDRPGTDLYSYEQYF; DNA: TGCGCCAGCAGCCAAGATCGTCCCGGGACTGACCTTTACTCCTACGAGCAGTACTTC
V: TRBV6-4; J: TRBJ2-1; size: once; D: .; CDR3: CASSDTGSPHNEQFF; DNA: TGTGCCAGCAGTGACACAGGGTCTCCACACAATGAGCAGTTCTTC
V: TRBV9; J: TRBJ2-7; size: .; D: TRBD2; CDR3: CASSLAGASSYEQYF; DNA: TGTGCCAGCAGCCTAGCGGGAGCCAGCTCCTACGAGCAGTACTTC